These 24 T cell receptor beta chains came from one sample sequenced in a study of T cells in women clearing cervical HPV infection. TCRdb's copy holds only in-frame clones and misses some; the assay was immunoSEQ multiplex PCR. The sample data list over 30,000 clones. Sample: blood buffy coat. All receptors derive from a woman between 18 and 75 years old with a cervical HPV16 infection that either progressed to CIN3+ or cleared (not recorded which).

A note on this clone: The read ends 3 residues shy of where the CDR3 ends; the end is completed using the germline J gene. This chain connects TRBV20-1 to TRBJ2-7, with 9 bases lining up with TRBD1. V was pared by 3 bases and J by 4 bases, with 1 base of the junction left unmatched. Germline assignment: CDR1 DFQATT and CDR2 SNEGSKA (reference sequence). This CDR3 contains 12 residues. Incomplete CDR3 DNA: TGCAGTGCTAGGGACAGGGGTTACGAG. This translates into CSARDRGYE. The CDR3, in full, reads CSARDRGYEQYF.

Worth noting for this clone: With the read ending 3 residues before the CDR3 end, the germline J gene is used to fill in that end. The rearrangement uses TRBV7-9 and TRBJ2-1; 8 nucleotides line up with TRBD2. CDR3 size: 15 residues. Germline CDR1 and CDR2: SEHNR and FQNEAQ (reference sequence). V dropped 2 bases and J dropped 7; count of bases not matched to a gene: 7. The CDR3 protein is CASSLTGGVRNEQFF. The sequenced part of the CDR3 DNA is TGTGCCAGCAGCTTAACGGGGGGGGTCCGAAATGAG.

For this clone: With the read ending 3 residues before the CDR3 end, the germline J gene is used to fill in that end. This chain joins TRBV7-3 and TRBJ2-1; TRBD2 matches at 10 bases. Germline CDR1 SGHTA, CDR2 FQGTGA. The CDR3 is made up of 18 amino acids. V lost 4 bases to trimming and J lost 5 bases; unmatched junction nucleotides: 14. The covered CDR3 bases are TGTGCCAGCAGCTCTAGGGGGACTAGCGTACAAAACAACAATGAG. It yields the protein CASSSRGTSVQNNNE. The entire CDR3 is CASSSRGTSVQNNNEQFF.

A note on this clone: Read coverage stops 3 residues before the CDR3 terminus; the germline J gene supplies the remainder. The chain combines TRBV19 with TRBJ1-1, with 8 bases lining up with TRBD1. The V segment lost 1 base and the J segment 7 bases; nucleotides outside the gene matches: 11. CDR3 length: 16 residues. Germline values: CDR1 LNHDA, CDR2 SQIVND (reference sequence). CDR3 DNA (partial): TGTGCCAGTAGTATAGGGGCTCAGGGGGCTTTGGGTGAA. Protein product: CASSIGAQGALGE. The complete CDR3 protein is CASSIGAQGALGEAFF. Filled out from reference TRBV19 and TRBJ1-1, the complete variable domain reads DGGITQSPKYLFRKEGQNVTLSCEQNLNHDAMYWYRQDPGQGLRLIYYSQIVNDFQKGDIAEGYSVSREKKESFPLTVTSAQKNPTAFYLCASSIGAQGALGEAFFGQGTRLTVV.

A note on this clone: The read halts 3 residues ahead of the CDR3 end, with the missing end drawn from the germline J gene. The chain is built from TRBV6-1 and TRBJ1-1; 7 bases match TRBD1. Trimming removed 2 bases from V and 1 base from J; junction bases left unmatched: 1. Germline V CDR1 and CDR2: MNHNS, SASEGT. The CDR3 has 14 residues. The CDR3 sequence is CASSEHRGNTEAFF. The CDR3 bases that were read are TGTGCCAGCAGTGAACACAGGGGGAACACTGAA.

To note about this clone: From the germline J gene comes the end of the CDR3, since the read stops 3 residues before it. The same CDR3 is also encoded by other DNA sequences in this sample. The V and J genes are TRBV5-5 and TRBJ1-5; 7 nucleotides align to TRBD1. Trimming at V came to 2 bases and at J to 4 bases, leaving 3 bases not matched to a gene. This CDR3 region has 14 residues. The germline V gene has CDR1 SGHKS and CDR2 YYEKEE (reference sequence). Partial CDR3 DNA: TGTGCCAGCAGCTTCCGGGACAGTAATCAGCCC. Translation gives CASSFRDSNQP. The CDR3 as a whole reads CASSFRDSNQPQHF. The full variable domain, its missing parts supplied by reference TRBV5-5 and TRBJ1-5, is DAGVTQSPTHLIKTRGQQVTLRCSPISGHKSVSWYQQVLGQGPQFIFQYYEKEERGRGNFPDRFSARQFPNYSSELNVNALLLGDSALYLCASSFRDSNQPQHFGDGTRLSIL.

As for this clone: The read stops 3 residues short of the end of the CDR3; the missing end is completed from the germline J gene. This chain connects TRBV5-1 to TRBJ2-7; TRBD2 might be the D (7 bases). CDR1 and CDR2 from the germline V gene are SGHRS and YFSETQ. Trimming pared 4 bases from V and 3 bases from J, leaving 14 bases between. CDR3 length equals 14 residues. Here the CDR3 reads CASSPWGGHYEQYF. Incomplete CDR3 DNA: TGCGCCAGCAGCCCTTGGGGGGGGCACTACGAG.

For this clone: The DNA ends 3 residues before the CDR3 does, and the rest of the CDR3 is filled in from the germline J gene. The rearrangement uses TRBV4-1 and TRBJ1-4; tentative D call: TRBD1 (6 bases). V was trimmed by 0 bases and J by 5 bases, leaving 13 bases between them. Germline lookup yields CDR1 MGHRA and CDR2 YSYEKL. This CDR3 is built from 16 residues. This CDR3 reads CASSQDIVTGNEKLFF. The covered CDR3 bases are TGCGCCAGCAGCCAAGATATCGTGACAGGCAATGAAAAA.

Of note for this clone: From the germline J gene comes the end of the CDR3, since the read stops 3 residues before it. V gene TRBV5-1 combines with J gene TRBJ1-2, with D tentatively TRBD1 (6 bases). This CDR3 region has 13 residues. In germline, CDR1 is SGHRS, CDR2 YFSETQ. CDR3 in amino acids: CASSEGGSDTYTF. CDR3 DNA, as far as it was read: TGCGCCAGCAGCGAGGGGGGGTCCGACACC.

Of note for this clone: The CDR3 end falls 3 residues outside the read, so it is completed with the germline J gene. The chain uses TRBV7-8 and TRBJ2-1, with D unclear. Germline V gene data show CDR1 as SGHVS and CDR2 as FQNEAQ. The V end was cut by 0 bases, the J end by 8 bases, with 8 bases between. CDR3 size: 13 residues. This CDR3 is CASSLAAVYEQFF. The sequenced CDR3 bases are TGTGCCAGCAGCTTAGCGGCAGTATATGAG.

About this clone itself: The read stops 3 residues short of the end of the CDR3; the missing end is completed from the germline J gene. This chain connects TRBV29-1 to TRBJ1-2, with TRBD1 matching over 7 bases. J gave up 4 bases and V 6 bases, and 14 bases lay outside the gene matches. This CDR3 comprises 15 residues. The germline V gene has CDR1 SQVTM and CDR2 ANQGSEA. The sequenced CDR3 bases are TGCAGCGTAGACGTCCAGGGGGGCGGACCCTATGGC. Its translation is CSVDVQGGGPYG. The full CDR3 is CSVDVQGGGPYGYTF.

The covered CDR3 bases are TGCGCCAGCAGCCAAGACGTAGGACTAGGTTACCCTGAG. The encoded protein is CASSQDVGLGYPE. The entire CDR3 reads CASSQDVGLGYPEQFF. The chain employs TRBV4-1 and TRBJ2-1; 7 bases map to TRBD2. Coverage ceases 3 residues before the CDR3 finishes, and the germline J gene fills in the end. Germline CDR1 is MGHRA and CDR2 is YSYEKL. There are 16 residues in the CDR3. The ends lost 0 bases at V and 9 bases at J; junction bases unmatched: 11.

Of note for this clone: At one boundary the junction diverges from the germline segment, which might be a read error. The read finishes 3 residues shy of the CDR3 end, and the germline J gene is used to complete it. The chain uses TRBV19 and TRBJ1-4; tentative D call: TRBD1 (6 bases). CDR1 LNHDA and CDR2 SQIVND come from the germline V gene (reference sequence). The CDR3 covers 15 residues. This chain's CDR3 is CTSSIGRGRGEKLFF. CDR3 DNA, as far as it was read: TGTACCAGTAGTATAGGGCGGGGGCGAGGTGAAAAA.

CDR3 DNA, as far as it was read: TGTGCCAGCCTAGACCCAGCGGGGGTGGAGACC. It codes for CASLDPAGVET. The full CDR3 protein is CASLDPAGVETQYF. V is TRBV11-2 and J is TRBJ2-5; TRBD2 matches 8 bases. The read comes to an end 3 residues before the CDR3 does, leaving the germline J gene to fill in the end. Trimming removed 8 bases from V and 5 bases from J; junction bases left unmatched: 10. CDR1 is SGHAT and CDR2 is FQNNGV in the germline V gene. The CDR3 is 14 residues long.

Comment on this clone: Read data end 3 residues before the CDR3 end; the end is taken from the germline J gene. Other DNA sequences within the sample encode an identical CDR3. The chain is built from TRBV19 and TRBJ1-1; 7 nucleotides align to TRBD1. Germline CDR1 and CDR2: LNHDA and SQIVND (reference sequence). The CDR3 has 13 amino acids. V dropped 3 bases and J dropped 4; count of bases not matched to a gene: 2. The part of the CDR3 DNA that was read is TGTGCCAGTAGTATTGGGACAGCCACTGAA. Residues: CASSIGTATE. The full CDR3 is CASSIGTATEAFF.

Comments on this clone: The CDR3 goes on 3 residues after the read ends, and that part is filled in from the germline J gene. This sequence joins TRBV12-3 or TRBV12-4 and TRBJ2-5; 11 bases fit TRBD2. The CDR3 is made up of 16 amino acids. V dropped 4 bases and J dropped 1; count of bases not matched to a gene: 5. The DNA read from the CDR3 is TGTGCCAGCAGTTACTCCCTAGCGGGGGGCCAAGAGACC. Its protein is CASSYSLAGGQET. The complete CDR3 sequence is CASSYSLAGGQETQYF.

Details on this clone: The CDR3 extends 3 residues past the end of the read, so its final part is completed from the germline J gene. The V call is TRBV20-1, the J call TRBJ2-3, with 12 nucleotides matching TRBD2. The CDR3 loop spans 14 amino acids. With V trimmed by 5 bases and J by 0 bases, 0 bases remained unmatched. Germline assignment: CDR1 DFQATT and CDR2 SNEGSKA (reference sequence). The CDR3 reads CSAGTSGSTDTQYF. The covered CDR3 bases are TGCAGTGCTGGGACTAGCGGGAGCACAGATACG.

As to this clone: The read comes to an end 3 residues before the CDR3 does, leaving the germline J gene to fill in the end. V gene TRBV30 combines with J gene TRBJ1-4; the match to TRBD1 covers 9 bases. Trimming cost V 0 bases and J 7 bases; bases outside gene matches: 6. The CDR3 consists of 15 residues. Per the germline V gene, CDR1 is GTSNPN and CDR2 is SVGIG (reference sequence). CDR3 sequence: CAWSVLGTGSEKLFF. The covered CDR3 bases are TGTGCCTGGAGTGTATTAGGGACAGGGAGTGAAAAA.

Concerning this clone itself: The CDR3 goes on 3 residues after the read ends, and that part is filled in from the germline J gene. V gene TRBV18 combines with J gene TRBJ1-3, with D possibly being TRBD1 (5 bases). The CDR3 covers 18 residues. The V end was cut by 2 bases, the J end by 0 bases, with 17 bases between. Germline CDR1 and CDR2: KGHSH and LQKENI. The sequenced part of the CDR3 DNA is TGTGCCAGCTCACCATTAAACAGCCTAGGGGTCTCTGGAAACACC. Translating gives CASSPLNSLGVSGNT. The full CDR3 protein reads CASSPLNSLGVSGNTIYF.

With respect to this clone: The CDR3 end is not reached by the read, which stops 3 residues before it; the germline J gene fills it in. J is TRBJ1-2 and V is TRBV5-6, with TRBD1 matching 7 bases. CDR3 length equals 15 residues. Germline V gene lookup returns CDR1 SGHDT and CDR2 YYEEEE. J lost 0 bases, V lost 2 bases, and 4 bases had no gene match. The DNA read from the CDR3 is TGTGCCAGCAGCTTAGAGACAGGGACTAACTATGGC. Encoded protein: CASSLETGTNYG. The CDR3 in its entirety is CASSLETGTNYGYTF.

On this clone itself: The read ends 3 residues shy of where the CDR3 ends; the end is completed using the germline J gene. The gene calls are TRBV5-4 and TRBJ1-1; 7 nucleotides align to TRBD1. Germline V gives CDR1 SGHNT, CDR2 YYREEE (reference sequence). The CDR3 loop spans 14 amino acids. J lost 4 bases, V lost 2 bases, and 5 bases had no gene match. CDR3 sequence reads: CASSLQGMSTEAFF. Incomplete CDR3 DNA: TGTGCCAGCAGCTTACAGGGGATGAGCACTGAA.

As to this clone: The read falls 3 residues short of the CDR3 end, and the missing part is taken from the germline J gene. This chain joins TRBV19 and TRBJ1-2; 7 bases map to TRBD1. This CDR3 is 15 amino acids long. V shed 4 bases and J 7 bases; nucleotides not matched to a gene: 12. Germline values: CDR1 LNHDA, CDR2 SQIVND (reference sequence). The sequenced CDR3 bases are TGTGCCAGTAGTACGACAAGCAAGGGGGCGCTTGGC. It codes for CASSTTSKGALG. In full, the CDR3 is CASSTTSKGALGYTF. Using reference TRBV19 and TRBJ1-2 for the parts outside the CDR3, the full variable domain is DGGITQSPKYLFRKEGQNVTLSCEQNLNHDAMYWYRQDPGQGLRLIYYSQIVNDFQKGDIAEGYSVSREKKESFPLTVTSAQKNPTAFYLCASSTTSKGALGYTFGSGTRLTVV.

Comments on this clone: The CDR3 extends 3 residues past the end of the read, so its final part is completed from the germline J gene. The genes are TRBV12-3 or TRBV12-4 and TRBJ2-2; 7 bases are a match to TRBD2. The length of the CDR3 is 15 residues. V trimming: 5 bases; J trimming: 7 bases; junction bases outside the gene matches: 10. The CDR3 DNA, read in part, is TGTGCCAGCAGTCTAAAGCGGGGCGGGAGCGGGGAG. Protein: CASSLKRGGSGE. The complete CDR3 sequence is CASSLKRGGSGELFF.

Comment on this clone: Read data end 3 residues before the CDR3 end; the end is taken from the germline J gene. V gene TRBV10-3 combines with J gene TRBJ1-2, with a possible D match to TRBD1 (6 bases). Germline-derived CDR1 and CDR2 are ENHRY and SYGVKD. The CDR3 runs 14 residues. Trimming stripped 7 bases from V and 0 bases from J, with 12 bases between. Partial CDR3 DNA: TGTGCCATCACCGAGCAGGGGACTAACTATGGC. Translating it yields CAITEQGTNYG. The entire CDR3 sequence reads CAITEQGTNYGYTF.